The rows below give T cell receptor beta chains drawn from one sample of a study of PD-1 blockade in classical Hodgkin lymphoma. Sequenced by immunoSEQ multiplex PCR; TCRdb stores in-frame clones only, minus some. The table has some 15,000 clones, 65% to 85% seen once. This material consisted of CD4+ T cells from blood, taken before the fourth cycle of nivolumab. All receptors derive from a human donor with classical Hodgkin lymphoma. CDR3s include the opening cysteine and the closing phenylalanine or tryptophan. The D gene is left open where the match is weak. Some rows mark clone size as missing; the rest say once, few, many or name a class of expanded clone.

TRBV7-5	NA	TRBJ1-4	NA	CVRSLEGAPVAANEKLFF	TGTGTCAGAAGCTTAGAGGGGGCCCCGGTCGCGGCTAATGAAAAACTGTTTTTT
TRBV9	NA	TRBJ2-7	NA	CASSAQLGRDNHEQYF	TGTGCCAGCAGCGCCCAATTGGGACGGGATAACCACGAGCAGTACTTC
TRBV15	NA	TRBJ2-7	NA	CATRGLLSYEQYF	TGTGCCACGCGGGGACTTCTCTCCTACGAGCAGTACTTC
TRBV19	NA	TRBJ1-2	NA	CASTLAAAGWGSGYTF	TGTGCCAGTACCCTCGCGGCGGCAGGTTGGGGATCTGGCTACACCTTC
TRBV5-1	TRBD1	TRBJ2-3	once	CASSRDRAISTDTQYF	TGCGCCAGCAGTAGGGACAGGGCTATCAGCACAGATACGCAGTATTTT
TRBV7-7	NA	TRBJ1-2	once	CASSSEGVGGGYTF	TGTGCTAGCAGCTCAGAGGGGGTGGGTGGTGGCTACACCTTC
TRBV27	TRBD1	TRBJ2-1	NA	CASSARQGWVQFF	TGTGCCAGCAGTGCTAGACAGGGTTGGGTGCAGTTCTTC
TRBV28	NA	TRBJ1-2	NA	CASSVGLSYGYTF	TGTGCCAGCTCCGTAGGGCTAAGCTATGGCTACACCTTC
TRBV5-1	NA	TRBJ2-2	NA	CASSLQGYTGELFF	TGCGCCAGCAGCTTACAGGGATACACCGGGGAGCTGTTTTTT
TRBV6-1	TRBD1	TRBJ1-4	NA	CASSGQGGFGEKLFF	TGTGCCAGCAGTGGACAGGGGGGGTTCGGTGAAAAACTGTTTTTT
TRBV6-6	NA	TRBJ1-5	once	CASSLNTDQPQHF	TGTGCCAGCAGTCTCAATACCGATCAGCCCCAGCATTTT
TRBV11-2	NA	TRBJ2-2	once	CASSYTSIYSGELFF	TGTGCCAGCAGCTATACGAGTATTTATTCCGGGGAGCTGTTTTTT
TRBV14	NA	TRBJ2-1	NA	CASSQDYYNEQFF	TGTGCCAGCAGCCAAGACTACTACAATGAGCAGTTCTTC
TRBV30	NA	TRBJ1-4	few	CAWTRSGREKLFF	TGTGCCTGGACGAGGTCAGGGAGGGAAAAACTGTTTTTT
TRBV5-1	NA	TRBJ2-1	NA	CASSLGENSYNEQFF	TGCGCCAGCAGCTTGGGGGAGAACTCCTACAATGAGCAGTTCTTC
TRBV10-3	TRBD2	TRBJ2-2	few	CATGTSGNTGELFF	TGTGCCACAGGGACTAGCGGGAACACCGGGGAGCTGTTTTTT
TRBV21-1	NA	TRBJ2-5	NA	CASSKARTEEETQYF	TGTGCCAGCAGCAAAGCACGGACGGAAGAAGAGACCCAGTACTTC
TRBV5-6	NA	TRBJ1-2	NA	CASSLQGFYGYTF	TGTGCCAGCAGCTTACAGGGTTTCTATGGCTACACCTTC
TRBV27	TRBD1	TRBJ1-2	few	CASSLLGQGNYGYTF	TGTGCCAGCAGTTTACTGGGACAGGGTAACTATGGCTACACCTTC
TRBV19	NA	TRBJ2-3	NA	CASSKERTASTDTQYF	TGTGCCAGTAGTAAAGAGAGGACAGCTAGCACAGATACGCAGTATTTT
TRBV28	NA	TRBJ2-4	NA	CASQRMGIAKNIQYF	TGTGCCAGTCAAAGAATGGGCATAGCCAAAAACATTCAGTACTTC
TRBV7-8	TRBD2	TRBJ2-5	NA	CASPPSGSLVGETQYF	TGTGCCAGTCCTCCTAGCGGGAGTTTGGTTGGAGAGACCCAGTACTTC
TRBV6-1	TRBD1	TRBJ2-3	NA	CASTSLGTGRDTQYF	TGTGCCAGCACTTCCTTGGGGACAGGTCGGGATACGCAGTATTTT
TRBV18	TRBD2	TRBJ2-7	NA	CASSPRTSGLSTMEQYF	TGTGCCAGCTCACCGAGGACTAGCGGGCTCAGTACGATGGAGCAGTACTTC
TRBV29-1	TRBD1	TRBJ1-4	NA	CSVEMIQGLLIF	TGCAGCGTTGAAATGATACAGGGGTTGCTTATTTTT
TRBV10-3	TRBD2	TRBJ2-2	NA	CAIISSLAEGTGELFF	TGTGCCATCATTTCAAGCCTAGCGGAGGGCACCGGGGAGCTGTTTTTT
TRBV5-1	NA	TRBJ2-2	NA	CASSLTPANTGELFF	TGCGCCAGCAGCTTGACGCCAGCGAACACCGGGGAGCTGTTTTTT
TRBV18	TRBD2	TRBJ2-7	NA	CASSTFSGSPFYEQYF	TGTGCCAGCTCAACGTTCAGCGGGAGTCCATTCTACGAGCAGTACTTC
TRBV10-3	NA	TRBJ1-1	NA	CAISGYGAEAFF	TGTGCCATCAGTGGGTACGGAGCTGAAGCTTTCTTT
TRBV7-8	NA	TRBJ2-3	NA	CASSPNTFSDTQYF	TGTGCCAGCAGCCCCAACACTTTTTCCGATACGCAGTATTTT
TRBV7-9	NA	TRBJ2-6	NA	CASSFAGANVLTF	TGTGCCAGCAGCTTCGCCGGGGCCAACGTCCTGACTTTC
TRBV6-6	NA	TRBJ1-1	NA	CASSYKAPPNTEAFF	TGTGCCAGCAGTTACAAGGCTCCCCCAAACACTGAAGCTTTCTTT
TRBV18	TRBD1	TRBJ2-1	NA	CASSPFYRGEQFF	TGTGCCAGCTCACCATTCTACAGGGGCGAGCAGTTCTTC
TRBV5-1	NA	TRBJ2-2	once	CASSPLGSGHTGELFF	TGCGCCAGCAGCCCTTTGGGTAGCGGCCACACCGGGGAGCTGTTTTTT
TRBV27	NA	TRBJ1-2	NA	CASSLVIYGYTF	TGTGCCAGCAGTTTGGTTATTTATGGCTACACCTTC
TRBV7-9	TRBD1	TRBJ2-3	NA	CASSKEGQGAMDTQYF	TGTGCCAGCAGCAAAGAGGGACAGGGGGCTATGGATACGCAGTATTTT
TRBV7-2	TRBD2	TRBJ2-7	NA	CASSLLASGNYEQYF	TGTGCCAGCAGCTTACTGGCTAGCGGTAACTACGAGCAGTACTTC
TRBV7-9	TRBD2	TRBJ2-1	NA	CASSLVASGEQFF	TGTGCCAGCAGCTTAGTCGCTAGCGGCGAGCAGTTCTTC
TRBV5-1	TRBD1	TRBJ2-2	NA	CASSLRAGGTGELFF	TGCGCCAGCAGCTTGAGGGCAGGGGGTACCGGGGAGCTGTTTTTT
TRBV6-1	NA	TRBJ2-1	NA	CASSEARGQNYNEQFF	TGTGCCAGCAGTGAAGCTCGGGGACAAAATTACAATGAGCAGTTCTTC
TRBV6-6	NA	TRBJ2-7	NA	CASNKGLASRTYEQYF	TGTGCCAGCAATAAGGGGCTAGCTTCAAGGACCTACGAGCAGTACTTC
TRBV30	TRBD2	TRBJ2-7	NA	CAWGTSGRAKQYF	TGTGCCTGGGGGACTAGCGGGAGGGCCAAGCAGTACTTC
TRBV5-1	NA	TRBJ2-1	NA	CASSLLSTYEQFF	TGCGCCAGCAGCTTGTTATCGACTTATGAGCAGTTCTTC
TRBV19	NA	TRBJ1-2	NA	CASSRLAQGNYGYTF	TGTGCCAGTAGTCGACTAGCCCAGGGAAACTATGGCTACACCTTC
TRBV6-6	NA	TRBJ2-7	NA	CASSYGFYEQYF	TGTGCCAGCAGTTACGGCTTCTACGAGCAGTACTTC
TRBV18	TRBD1	TRBJ1-5	NA	CASSPRTGLSNQPQHF	TGTGCCAGCTCACCACGGACAGGGCTTAGCAATCAGCCCCAGCATTTT